Listed here is a single T cell receptor beta chain. Its antigen remains unidentified. The data were taken from a study of shared clonotypes between healthy human individuals. Study results and caveats: Deeper or shallower sequencing was expected to change how clonotypes are shared among donors.

V lost 1 base, J lost 6 bases, and 6 bases lay in between. The CDR3 spans 12 residues. Germline V gives CDR1 LNHDA, CDR2 SQIVND (reference sequence). Generated by immunoSEQ multiplex PCR, the TCRdb table keeps only in-frame clones and is missing some. The sample has about 490,000 clones; 70% to 85% are singletons. Only Caucasian adults living in Nashville, Tennessee served as donors. Extraction of genomic DNA in unsorted samples used about 90 million PBMCs. This TCR was sampled from a middle-aged woman in good health. Some clones in this sample may be carry-over from other donors' samples. V is TRBV19 and J is TRBJ1-1; D remains ambiguous. Material for sequencing was PBMCs. The CDR3 is CASSIGISEAFF. CDR3 nucleotide sequence: TGTGCCAGTAGTATAGGGATTTCTGAAGCTTTCTTT.